This T cell receptor (beta chain) appears in the sequencing data of a study of T cell clonality in common variable immunodeficiency. Germline CDR1 is LNHDA and CDR2 is SQIVND (reference sequence). This CDR3 is 15 amino acids long. The V gene lost 1 base and the J gene lost 0 bases, with 7 bases spanning the gap. Assay used: immunoSEQ multiplex PCR; TCRdb lists only in-frame clones, some missing. The table lists approximately 52,000 clones, with no singletons. This clone has at least ten counts. From the germline J gene comes the end of the CDR3, since the read stops 3 residues before it. The chain links TRBV19 to TRBJ1-5; D unresolved. The source of this sequence is a person aged 18 to 69 in good health. The sample was peripheral blood mononuclear cells. CDR3: CASSIAGVSNQPQHF. The CDR3 DNA, read in part, is TGTGCCAGTAGTATAGCCGGGGTTAGCAATCAGCCC. The entire variable domain, with the rest obtained from reference TRBV19 and TRBJ1-5, is as follows: DGGITQSPKYLFRKEGQNVTLSCEQNLNHDAMYWYRQDPGQGLRLIYYSQIVNDFQKGDIAEGYSVSREKKESFPLTVTSAQKNPTAFYLCASSIAGVSNQPQHFGDGTRLSIL.